This entry lists 12 T cell receptor beta chains sequenced from one sample in a study of a mutant IDH1 vaccine in newly diagnosed glioma. As for time point: week 47, end of study. Alongside topical imiquimod, each dose of vaccine comprised 300 ug of mutant IDH1 20-mer peptide. Profiling relied on immunoSEQ multiplex PCR, and the TCRdb table lists in-frame clones only, not all of them. Of over 80,000 clones listed, about 81% are singletons. The antigens for these receptors are not known. The sequences come from PBMCs, collected from a glioma patient whose treatment included an IDH1 peptide vaccine. The receptors were sampled from a man between 40 and 49 years old with glioma.

The chain has TRBV5-1 and TRBJ2-1, with TRBD2 identical over 11 bases. This CDR3 has 20 amino acids. Germline V gene data show CDR1 as SGHRS and CDR2 as YFSETQ. Trimming at V came to 3 bases and at J to 6 bases, leaving 20 bases not matched to a gene. CDR3 DNA: TGCGCCAGCAGCTCCGGGACAGGGTTTAGCGGGAGGGTAGTGGGCAATGAGCAGTTCTTC. Its translation: CASSSGTGFSGRVVGNEQFF.

This clone was recorded once. This chain connects TRBV9 to TRBJ2-1, with 13 positions matching TRBD2. Looked up from germline, CDR1 is SGDLS and CDR2 is YYNGEE. Trimming removed 4 bases from V and 9 bases from J; junction bases left unmatched: 10. This CDR3 is built from 16 residues. This CDR3 reads CASSPPGTSGTVEQFF. DNA of the CDR3: TGTGCCAGCAGCCCTCCCGGGACTAGCGGGACGGTTGAGCAGTTCTTC.

The table lists this clone with a count of one. The chain links TRBV6-1 to TRBJ2-1; TRBD2 matches 10 bases. V dropped 4 bases and J dropped 2; count of bases not matched to a gene: 5. The CDR3 spans 16 residues. Germline V gene sequence: CDR1 MNHNS, CDR2 SASEGT. CDR3 sequence (DNA): TGTGCCAGCAGTGCCTCCAGCGGGGGGGCCTACAATGAGCAGTTCTTC. Translated, it gives CASSASSGGAYNEQFF.

V usage is TRBV18 and J usage is TRBJ1-3; perhaps TRBD1 as D (5 bases). The CDR3 runs to 13 residues. CDR1 KGHSH and CDR2 LQKENI come from the germline V gene. V was shortened by 1 base and J by 6 bases, with 7 bases between the two germline ends. The CDR3 DNA sequence: TGTGCCAGCTCACCACGACAGTCAAACACCATATATTTT. Its translation is CASSPRQSNTIYF.

The V and J genes are TRBV7-2 and TRBJ2-7; 8 nucleotides align to TRBD2. This CDR3 has 14 residues. V trimming: 5 bases; J trimming: 1 base; junction bases outside the gene matches: 4. Germline CDR1 is SGHTA and CDR2 is FQGNSA. The CDR3 reads CASSPSGFSYEQYF. As DNA, the CDR3 is TGTGCCAGCAGCCCTAGCGGGTTTTCCTACGAGCAGTACTTC.

This chain uses TRBV18 with TRBJ1-1; 8 bases align to TRBD1. Germline loops: CDR1 KGHSH, CDR2 LQKENI. This CDR3 contains 14 residues. V lost 9 bases to trimming and J lost 1 base; unmatched junction nucleotides: 7. The CDR3 coding sequence is TGTGCCAGTTATCCGGGACAGGCGAACACTGAAGCTTTCTTT. Residues: CASYPGQANTEAFF.

The genes are TRBV7-2 and TRBJ2-7; no clear D. Per the germline V gene, CDR1 is SGHTA and CDR2 is FQGNSA. This CDR3 is built from 12 residues. Trimming removed 4 bases from V and 0 bases from J, with 4 bases in between. CDR3: CASSWGSYEQYF. The CDR3, as DNA: TGTGCCAGCAGCTGGGGCTCCTACGAGCAGTACTTC.

The CDR3 spells CASSLDRGQTQYF. The CDR3 DNA follows: TGTGCCAGCAGCCTGGACAGGGGTCAGACCCAGTACTTC. The rearrangement links TRBV5-6 to TRBJ2-5, with TRBD1 matching 9 bases. The V gene's germline CDR1 is SGHDT and CDR2 YYEEEE. The CDR3 contains 13 residues. V was pared by 4 bases and J by 6 bases, with 4 bases of the junction left unmatched. Looking up the rest from reference TRBV5-6 and TRBJ2-5 gives the full variable domain: DAGVTQSPTHLIKTRGQQVTLRCSPKSGHDTVSWYQQALGQGPQFIFQYYEEEERQRGNFPDRFSGHQFPNYSSELNVNALLLGDSALYLCASSLDRGQTQYFGPGTRLLVL.

V and J are TRBV7-2 and TRBJ1-2; 7 bases align to TRBD1. The CDR3 is 14 amino acids. CDR1 and CDR2 from the germline V gene are SGHTA and FQGNSA. V was pared by 5 bases and J by 1 base, with 4 bases of the junction left unmatched. The CDR3 here is CASSVHRGNYGYTF. CDR3 nucleotides: TGTGCCAGCAGCGTCCACAGGGGTAACTATGGCTACACCTTC.

The chain combines TRBV10-3 with TRBJ2-1; 7 bases agree with TRBD2. The trim removed 10 bases at V and 3 bases at J, leaving 6 bases unmatched. The CDR3 totals 13 residues. CDR1 and CDR2 (germline): ENHRY, SYGVKD. The CDR3 sequence: CATGLEHYNEQFF. The CDR3, as DNA: TGTGCCACTGGACTAGAACACTACAATGAGCAGTTCTTC.

The chain is built from TRBV6-5 and TRBJ2-3; D is undetermined. The CDR3 is made up of 15 amino acids. Trimming cost V 4 bases and J 0 bases, with 11 bases left between them. CDR1 is MNHEY and CDR2 is SVGAGI in the germline V gene. DNA for the CDR3: TGTGCCAGCAGTTCACTTCCGACTAGCACAGATACGCAGTATTTT. It encodes CASSSLPTSTDTQYF.

V is TRBV9 and J is TRBJ1-2, with a tentative D call TRBD1 (5 bases). Trimming removed 0 bases from V and 8 bases from J, with 11 bases in between. CDR3 size: 13 residues. Germline V lookup: CDR1 SGDLS, CDR2 YYNGEE. CDR3 loop: CASSVAGQGGYTF. DNA of the CDR3: TGTGCCAGCAGCGTAGCGGGGCAGGGAGGCTACACCTTC.